A selection of T cell receptor beta chains follows, all from one sample in a study of graft-versus-host responses after intestinal transplantation. Sequencing used immunoSEQ multiplex PCR; TCRdb keeps in-frame clones, though not all of them. There are 60,000 to 65,000 clones in the sample; around nine tenths occur only once, and approximately 1.7% lies in the top ten. The starting material was ileum tissue, obtained less than 400 days after transplant. The receptors here all came from a human patient who received an intestinal transplant, so some T cells may come from the graft donor. CDR3s leave out the opening cysteine and the closing phenylalanine or tryptophan.

v_gene: TRBV4-1; j_gene: TRBJ2-7; CDR3aa: ASSPLAGGYEQY
v_gene: TRBV5-1; j_gene: TRBJ1-2; CDR3aa: ASSRAGTGGYGYT
v_gene: TRBV5-1; j_gene: TRBJ2-7; CDR3aa: ASSLGQGVNEQY
v_gene: TRBV5-1; j_gene: TRBJ2-3; CDR3aa: ASSYLTGPITDTQY
v_gene: TRBV19; j_gene: TRBJ2-5; CDR3aa: ASSNRAGGGSQETQY
v_gene: TRBV19; j_gene: TRBJ1-1; CDR3aa: ASSITLNTEAF
v_gene: TRBV6-1; j_gene: TRBJ2-1; CDR3aa: ASSGWTSGINEQF
v_gene: TRBV19; j_gene: TRBJ1-1; CDR3aa: ALRDSGGTEAF
v_gene: TRBV7-9; j_gene: TRBJ2-5; CDR3aa: ASSLDPGLAGAEY
v_gene: TRBV4-2; j_gene: TRBJ2-5; CDR3aa: ASSLLAQETQY
v_gene: TRBV6-5; j_gene: TRBJ2-5; CDR3aa: ASSYLGGGVLETQY
v_gene: TRBV6-6; j_gene: TRBJ2-1; CDR3aa: ASSYTSSHNEQF
v_gene: TRBV6-5; j_gene: TRBJ2-7; CDR3aa: ASSYSPGGEQY
v_gene: TRBV7-2; j_gene: TRBJ1-2; CDR3aa: ASSLGQDYGYT
v_gene: TRBV7-6; j_gene: TRBJ2-5; CDR3aa: ASSLNRGRETQY
v_gene: TRBV6-5; j_gene: TRBJ2-3; CDR3aa: ASSYRLAGAGTQY
v_gene: TRBV29-1; j_gene: TRBJ2-7; CDR3aa: SVDRGQGQQY
v_gene: TRBV25-1; j_gene: TRBJ1-5; CDR3aa: ASSPSWGPYSNQPQH
v_gene: TRBV20-1; j_gene: TRBJ2-5; CDR3aa: SARLQETQY
v_gene: TRBV10-3; j_gene: TRBJ1-5; CDR3aa: AISGGQGNQPQH
v_gene: TRBV28; j_gene: TRBJ2-7; CDR3aa: ASSPGLRTYEQY
v_gene: TRBV29-1; j_gene: TRBJ1-4; CDR3aa: SVGVGMNEKLF
v_gene: TRBV4-1; j_gene: TRBJ2-3; CDR3aa: ASSQSKRGSDTQY
v_gene: TRBV6-5; j_gene: TRBJ1-6; CDR3aa: ASSYDGEGYNSPLH
v_gene: TRBV28; j_gene: TRBJ2-7; CDR3aa: ASSLATGGAVYEQY
v_gene: TRBV4-1; j_gene: TRBJ1-5; CDR3aa: ASSQAGTGGRPQH
v_gene: TRBV5-4; j_gene: TRBJ2-1; CDR3aa: ASSLLIDRGLSNEQF
v_gene: TRBV6-5; j_gene: TRBJ2-7; CDR3aa: ASSPGTDYEQY
v_gene: TRBV28; j_gene: TRBJ2-3; CDR3aa: ASSPWDLAGNYTDTQY
v_gene: TRBV28; j_gene: TRBJ1-1; CDR3aa: ASSLLRGWSEAF
v_gene: TRBV7-2; j_gene: TRBJ2-1; CDR3aa: ASSKRIGTGLYNEQF
v_gene: TRBV5-1; j_gene: TRBJ2-1; CDR3aa: ASSLGGQGLNEQF
v_gene: TRBV6-1; j_gene: TRBJ2-7; CDR3aa: ASSAQGNLPYEQY
v_gene: TRBV5-1; j_gene: TRBJ2-7; CDR3aa: ASRLQGYDEQY